Sequencing of this TCR beta chain was carried out in a study of blood T cell repertoires in COVID-19. Study-level background: The study drew acute and convalescent COVID-19 samples from the United States, Italy and Spain. The analysed material was cDNA or gDNA that came from T cells, B-cell-depleted T cells, or PBMCs.

Methods used by the authors: Estimated nucleated cell counts came from reference gene primer amplification. TCRdb keeps only in-frame clones here, not all; method: immunoSEQ multiplex PCR. V and J calls and clone size follow that table, whereas D and trimming were derived from the DNA. The sample includes 150,000 to 200,000 clones, 80% to 95% of them seen just once. While infection was still active, Seattle patients were enrolled and then followed longitudinally. Trimming cost V 1 base and J 2 bases, with 12 bases left between them. Looked up from germline, CDR1 is SGHDT and CDR2 is YYEEEE. This CDR3 is built from 15 residues.

This chain joins TRBV5-6 and TRBJ1-1, with D maybe TRBD1 (5 bases). The source material was peripheral blood. This TCR came from a woman aged 60-75 years with COVID-19, enrolled during active disease. The CDR3 reads CASSLFGGLNTEAFF. The CDR3 bases are TGTGCCAGCAGCTTGTTTGGGGGACTTAACACTGAAGCTTTCTTT.